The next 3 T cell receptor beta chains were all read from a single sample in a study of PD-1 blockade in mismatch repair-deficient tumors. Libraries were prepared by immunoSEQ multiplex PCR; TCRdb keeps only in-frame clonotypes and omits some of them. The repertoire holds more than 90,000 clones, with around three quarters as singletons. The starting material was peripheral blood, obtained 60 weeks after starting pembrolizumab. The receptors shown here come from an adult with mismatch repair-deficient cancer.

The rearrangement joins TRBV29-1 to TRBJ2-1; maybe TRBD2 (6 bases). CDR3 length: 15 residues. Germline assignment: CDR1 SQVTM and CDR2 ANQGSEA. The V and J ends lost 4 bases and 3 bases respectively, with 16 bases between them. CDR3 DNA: TGCAGCGTTGCCCCAGGACTAACCCACTACAATGAGCAGTTCTTC. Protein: CSVAPGLTHYNEQFF.

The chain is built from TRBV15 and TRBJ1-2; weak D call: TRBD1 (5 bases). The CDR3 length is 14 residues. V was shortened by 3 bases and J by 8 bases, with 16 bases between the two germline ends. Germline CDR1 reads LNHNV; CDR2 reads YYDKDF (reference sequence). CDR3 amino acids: CATSSPTRDRGYTF. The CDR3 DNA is TGTGCCACCAGCAGCCCGACAAGGGACCGCGGCTACACCTTC.

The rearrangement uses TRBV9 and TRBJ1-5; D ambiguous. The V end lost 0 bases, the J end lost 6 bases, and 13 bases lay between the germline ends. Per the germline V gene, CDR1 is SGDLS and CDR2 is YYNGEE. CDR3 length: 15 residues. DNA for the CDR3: TGTGCCAGCAGCGTAGATGCTGTGTCCGGTCAGCCCCAGCATTTT. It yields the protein CASSVDAVSGQPQHF.